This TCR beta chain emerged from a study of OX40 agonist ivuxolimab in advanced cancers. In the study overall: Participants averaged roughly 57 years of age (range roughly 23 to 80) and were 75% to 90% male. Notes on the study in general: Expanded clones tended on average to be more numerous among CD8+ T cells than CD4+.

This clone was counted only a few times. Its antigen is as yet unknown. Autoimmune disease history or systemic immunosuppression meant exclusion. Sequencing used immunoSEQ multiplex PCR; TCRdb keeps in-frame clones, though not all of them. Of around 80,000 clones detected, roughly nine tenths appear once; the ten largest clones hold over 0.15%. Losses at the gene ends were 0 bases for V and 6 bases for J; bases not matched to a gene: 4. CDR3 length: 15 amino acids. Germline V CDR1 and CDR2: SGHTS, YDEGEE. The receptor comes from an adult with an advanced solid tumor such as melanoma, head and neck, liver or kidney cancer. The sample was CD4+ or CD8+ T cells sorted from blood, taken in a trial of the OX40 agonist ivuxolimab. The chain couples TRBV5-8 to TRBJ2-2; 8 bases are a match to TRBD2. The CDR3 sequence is CASSLVRGGAGELFF. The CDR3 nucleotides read TGTGCCAGCAGCTTGGTTCGGGGGGGCGCCGGGGAGCTGTTTTTT.